This TCR beta chain came from a study of cytomegalovirus exposure and HLA in healthy donors. Assay: immunoSEQ multiplex PCR; the TCRdb copy retains only in-frame clones and omits some. The sample records roughly 120,000 clones, approximately 89% being singletons. Turning to this clone: The antigen remains unidentified.

Study outcomes and limitations: Cytomegalovirus status was reportedly diagnosed by the classifier with high specificity and sensitivity.

CDR3 length: 17 amino acids. Germline CDR1 and CDR2: GTSNPN and SVGIG (reference sequence). Trimming cost V 0 bases and J 12 bases; bases outside gene matches: 16. This clonotype was sampled from a woman under 30 in good health and CMV-seronegative. J is TRBJ2-3 and V is TRBV30; 12 nucleotides agree with TRBD2. Sequenced material: PBMCs. The CDR3 loop is CAWSVRGLAGGPHQQYF. The CDR3 region has the DNA TGTGCCTGGAGTGTACGGGGGCTAGCGGGGGGGCCCCACCAACAGTATTTT.